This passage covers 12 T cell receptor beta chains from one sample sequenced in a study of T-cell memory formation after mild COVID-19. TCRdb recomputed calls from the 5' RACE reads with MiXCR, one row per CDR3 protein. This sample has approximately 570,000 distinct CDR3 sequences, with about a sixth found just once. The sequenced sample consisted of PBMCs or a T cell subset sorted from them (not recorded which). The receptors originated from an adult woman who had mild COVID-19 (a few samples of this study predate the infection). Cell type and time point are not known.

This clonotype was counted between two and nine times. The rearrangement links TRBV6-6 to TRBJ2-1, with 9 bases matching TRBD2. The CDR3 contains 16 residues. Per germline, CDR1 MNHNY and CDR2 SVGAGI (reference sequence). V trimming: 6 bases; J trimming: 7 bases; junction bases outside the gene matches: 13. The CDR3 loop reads CASRAPAGGLRNEQFF. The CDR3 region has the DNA TGTGCCAGCAGGGCCCCGGCGGGGGGGCTGAGGAATGAGCAGTTCTTC.

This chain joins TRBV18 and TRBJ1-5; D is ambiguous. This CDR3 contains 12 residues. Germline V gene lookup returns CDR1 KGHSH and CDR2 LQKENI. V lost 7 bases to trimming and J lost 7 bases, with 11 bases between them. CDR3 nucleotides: TGTGCCAGCTGCGGGAGGGTCCAGCCCCAGCATTTT. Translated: CASCGRVQPQHF. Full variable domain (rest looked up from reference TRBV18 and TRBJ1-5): NAGVMQNPRHLVRRRGQEARLRCSPMKGHSHVYWYRQLPEEGLKFMVYLQKENIIDESGMPKERFSAEFPKEGPSILRIQQVVRGDSAAYFCASCGRVQPQHFGDGTRLSIL.

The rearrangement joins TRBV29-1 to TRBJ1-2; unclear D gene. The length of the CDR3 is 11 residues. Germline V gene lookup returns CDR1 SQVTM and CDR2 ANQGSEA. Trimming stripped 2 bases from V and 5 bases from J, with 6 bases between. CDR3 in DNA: TGCAGCGTTGAACGGGGTTATGGCTACACCTTC. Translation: CSVERGYGYTF.

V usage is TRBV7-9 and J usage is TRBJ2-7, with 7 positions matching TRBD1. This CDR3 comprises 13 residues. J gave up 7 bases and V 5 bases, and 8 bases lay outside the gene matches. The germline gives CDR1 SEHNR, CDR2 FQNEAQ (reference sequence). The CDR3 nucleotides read TGTGCCAGCAGCCTGACAGGGAACTTTGAGCAGTACTTC. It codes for CASSLTGNFEQYF. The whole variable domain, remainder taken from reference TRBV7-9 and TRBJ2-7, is DTGVSQNPRHKITKRGQNVTFRCDPISEHNRLYWYRQTLGQGPEFLTYFQNEAQLEKSRLLSDRFSAERPKGSFSTLEIQRTEQGDSAMYLCASSLTGNFEQYFGPGTRLTVT.

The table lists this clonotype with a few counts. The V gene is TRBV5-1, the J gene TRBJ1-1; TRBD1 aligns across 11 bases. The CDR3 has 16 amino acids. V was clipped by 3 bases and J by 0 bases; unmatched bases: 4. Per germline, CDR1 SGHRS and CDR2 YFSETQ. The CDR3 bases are TGCGCCAGCAGCTCCGGACAGGGGGCCGTGAACACTGAAGCTTTCTTT. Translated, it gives CASSSGQGAVNTEAFF. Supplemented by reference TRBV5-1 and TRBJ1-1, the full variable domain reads KAGVTQTPRYLIKTRGQQVTLSCSPISGHRSVSWYQQTPGQGLQFLFEYFSETQRNKGNFPGRFSGRQFSNSRSEMNVSTLELGDSALYLCASSSGQGAVNTEAFFGQGTRLTVV.

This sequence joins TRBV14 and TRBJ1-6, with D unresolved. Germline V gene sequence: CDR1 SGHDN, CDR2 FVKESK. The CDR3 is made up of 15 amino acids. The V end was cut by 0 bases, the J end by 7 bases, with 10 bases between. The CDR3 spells CASSQDAGVNSPLHF. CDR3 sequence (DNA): TGTGCCAGCAGCCAAGACGCAGGCGTCAATTCACCCCTCCACTTT.

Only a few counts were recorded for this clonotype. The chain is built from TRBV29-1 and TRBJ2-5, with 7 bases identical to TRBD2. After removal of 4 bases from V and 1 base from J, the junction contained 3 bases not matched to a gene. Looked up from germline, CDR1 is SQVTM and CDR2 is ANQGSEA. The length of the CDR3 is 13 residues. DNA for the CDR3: TGCAGCGTTGTTAGGGAGGGCCAAGAGACCCAGTACTTC. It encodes CSVVREGQETQYF.

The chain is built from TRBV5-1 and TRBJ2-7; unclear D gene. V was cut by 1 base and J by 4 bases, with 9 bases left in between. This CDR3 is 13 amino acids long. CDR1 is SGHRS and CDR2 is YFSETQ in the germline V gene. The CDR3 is CASSLRVPYEQYF. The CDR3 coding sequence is TGCGCCAGCAGCTTGAGAGTGCCTTACGAGCAGTACTTC.

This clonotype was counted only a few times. CDR3 coding DNA: TGTGCCAGCAGTGATTGGGACAGTAACGAGCAGTACTTC. Translating it yields CASSDWDSNEQYF. V gene TRBV25-1 combines with J gene TRBJ2-7, with TRBD1 matching over 7 bases. V was clipped by 3 bases and J by 5 bases; unmatched bases: 4. Germline V gives CDR1 MGHDK, CDR2 SYGVNS. This CDR3 region has 13 residues.

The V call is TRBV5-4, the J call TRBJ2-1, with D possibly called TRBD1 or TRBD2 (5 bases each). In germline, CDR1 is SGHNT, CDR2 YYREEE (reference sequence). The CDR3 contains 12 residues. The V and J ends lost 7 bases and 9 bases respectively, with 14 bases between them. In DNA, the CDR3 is TGTGCCAGCGCTGGGCGTGGGGGTGAGCAGTTCTTC. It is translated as CASAGRGGEQFF.

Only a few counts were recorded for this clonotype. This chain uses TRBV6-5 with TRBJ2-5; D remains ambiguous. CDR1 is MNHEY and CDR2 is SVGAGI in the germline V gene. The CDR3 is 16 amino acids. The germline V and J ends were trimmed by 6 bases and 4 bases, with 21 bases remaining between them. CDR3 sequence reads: CASRQPKGGLGETQYF. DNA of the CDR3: TGTGCCAGCAGACAACCAAAGGGTGGATTGGGAGAGACCCAGTACTTC.

DNA for the CDR3: TGTGCCAGCAGCGTAGGAGACAGGGGTGCCTCCGGGGAGCTGTTTTTT. This encodes CASSVGDRGASGELFF. This chain joins TRBV9 and TRBJ2-2, with 8 bases lining up with TRBD1. J gave up 6 bases and V 0 bases, and 7 bases lay outside the gene matches. The CDR3 runs to 16 residues. CDR1 is SGDLS and CDR2 is YYNGEE in the germline V gene. Combining the CDR3 with reference TRBV9 and TRBJ2-2 gives the whole variable domain DSGVTQTPKHLITATGQRVTLRCSPRSGDLSVYWYQQSLDQGLQFLIQYYNGEERAKGNILERFSAQQFPDLHSELNLSSLELGDSALYFCASSVGDRGASGELFFGEGSRLTVL.